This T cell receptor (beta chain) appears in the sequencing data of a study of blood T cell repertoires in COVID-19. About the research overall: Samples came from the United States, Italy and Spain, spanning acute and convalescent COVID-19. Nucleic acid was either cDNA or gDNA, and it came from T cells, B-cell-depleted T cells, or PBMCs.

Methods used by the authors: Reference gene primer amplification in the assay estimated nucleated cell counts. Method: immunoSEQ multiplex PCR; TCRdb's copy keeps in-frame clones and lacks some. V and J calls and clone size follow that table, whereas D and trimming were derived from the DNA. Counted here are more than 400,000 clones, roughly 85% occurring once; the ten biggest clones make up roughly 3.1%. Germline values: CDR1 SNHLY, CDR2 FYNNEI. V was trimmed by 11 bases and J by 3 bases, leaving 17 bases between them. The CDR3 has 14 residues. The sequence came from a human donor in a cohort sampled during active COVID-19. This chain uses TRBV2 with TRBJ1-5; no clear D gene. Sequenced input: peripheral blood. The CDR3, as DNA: TGTGCCTCTCAACGGAGTTTTCTCAATCAGCCCCAGCATTTT. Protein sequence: CASQRSFLNQPQHF.